This record concerns one T cell receptor (beta chain) sequence. Its antigen is currently unknown. Other DNA sequences in this sample translate to the same CDR3. In the PCR, 60 Vbeta and 13 Jbeta primers were used. Generated by immunoSEQ multiplex PCR, the TCRdb table keeps only in-frame clones and is missing some. Recorded for this sample: 80,000 or so clones. The sample originates from a study of cytomegalovirus exposure and HLA in healthy donors. Study-wide findings and caveats: As a later analysis revealed, most CMV-associated TCR beta chains appeared HLA-restricted.

Healthy bone marrow donors made up the cohort. This CDR3 contains 14 residues. Trimming took off 0 bases at V and 2 bases at J, with 8 bases between the two ends. Per the germline V gene, CDR1 is SGHRS and CDR2 is YFSETQ. The V call is TRBV5-1, the J call TRBJ2-5; D is unresolved. The sequence was collected from a man aged 45 to 65 in good health and CMV-seropositive. The specimen sequenced was PBMCs. The CDR3, as DNA: TGCGCCAGCAGCTTGGAGGCGGAGCAAGAGACCCAGTACTTC. Translation gives CASSLEAEQETQYF.